The 5 T cell receptor beta chains listed next were all sequenced from one sample in a study of shared clonotypes between healthy human individuals. The assay was immunoSEQ multiplex PCR, and TCRdb's table has in-frame clones only and misses some. The repertoire holds about 2.1 million clones, approximately 94% seen once, with 1.5% to 2% in the top ten. Naive CD8 cells, CD45RO-negative and positively selected for CCR7, excluded terminally differentiated effector memory CD45RA+ cells. The sequenced sample was naive CD8+ T cells from PBMCs. Source of these receptors: a man younger than 30 in good health. Some clones in this sample may be carry-over from other donors' samples.

This rearrangement joins TRBV7-6 to TRBJ1-3, with D uncertain. Trimming removed 4 bases from V and 4 bases from J, with 20 bases in between. The CDR3 length is 17 residues. The germline V gene has CDR1 SGHVS and CDR2 FNYEAQ. The CDR3 reads CASSSPSGMKLGNTIYF. For the CDR3, the DNA is TGTGCCAGCAGCTCACCCTCCGGTATGAAGTTGGGAAACACCATATATTTT.

V is TRBV5-1 and J is TRBJ2-1, with 10 bases that match TRBD2. In germline, CDR1 is SGHRS, CDR2 YFSETQ. The V gene end was trimmed by 1 base and the J gene end by 2 bases; junction bases not matched to a gene: 9. This CDR3 has 18 residues. The CDR3 region has the DNA TGCGCCAGCAGCTTGCTAGCGGGAGTACCCGACACCTACAATGAGCAGTTCTTC. Its protein product is CASSLLAGVPDTYNEQFF.

This chain uses TRBV9 with TRBJ2-7; D may be TRBD2 (5 bases). Germline assignment: CDR1 SGDLS and CDR2 YYNGEE. V was shortened by 2 bases and J by 5 bases, with 11 bases between the two germline ends. The CDR3 loop spans 13 amino acids. DNA of the CDR3: TGTGCCAGCAGCGTGTCGGGGATGGACGAGCAGTACTTC. Its translation is CASSVSGMDEQYF.

The chain joins TRBV7-9 to TRBJ2-3; 7 nucleotides align to TRBD1. The CDR3 has 14 residues. Germline V CDR1 and CDR2: SEHNR, FQNEAQ (reference sequence). V lost 7 bases and J lost 7; bases outside the gene matches: 11. CDR3 loop: CASNPTGQTYTQYF. The CDR3 DNA reads as TGTGCCAGCAACCCGACAGGGCAGACGTATACGCAGTATTTT.

The V gene is TRBV19, the J gene TRBJ2-2; no reliable D call. This CDR3 has 12 residues. Germline V gene lookup returns CDR1 LNHDA and CDR2 SQIVND (reference sequence). V lost 3 bases to trimming and J lost 16 bases, with 15 bases between them. The CDR3 DNA reads as TGTGCCAGTAGTATTGGCCCCAGGCCCTGGTTTTTT. Amino acid sequence: CASSIGPRPWFF.